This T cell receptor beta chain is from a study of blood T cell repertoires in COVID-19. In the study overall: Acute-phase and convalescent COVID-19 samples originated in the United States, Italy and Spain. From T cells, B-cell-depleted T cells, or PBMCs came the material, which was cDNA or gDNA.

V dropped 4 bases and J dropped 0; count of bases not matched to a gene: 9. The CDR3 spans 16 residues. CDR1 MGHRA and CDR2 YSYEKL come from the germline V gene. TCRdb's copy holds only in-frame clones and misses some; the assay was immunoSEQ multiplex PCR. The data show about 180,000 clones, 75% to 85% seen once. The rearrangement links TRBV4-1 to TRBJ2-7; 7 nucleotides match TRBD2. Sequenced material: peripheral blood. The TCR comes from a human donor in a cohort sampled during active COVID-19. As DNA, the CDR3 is TGCGCCAGCAGCCCAGCAGGTAGCGGGTTCTCCTACGAGCAGTACTTC. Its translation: CASSPAGSGFSYEQYF.